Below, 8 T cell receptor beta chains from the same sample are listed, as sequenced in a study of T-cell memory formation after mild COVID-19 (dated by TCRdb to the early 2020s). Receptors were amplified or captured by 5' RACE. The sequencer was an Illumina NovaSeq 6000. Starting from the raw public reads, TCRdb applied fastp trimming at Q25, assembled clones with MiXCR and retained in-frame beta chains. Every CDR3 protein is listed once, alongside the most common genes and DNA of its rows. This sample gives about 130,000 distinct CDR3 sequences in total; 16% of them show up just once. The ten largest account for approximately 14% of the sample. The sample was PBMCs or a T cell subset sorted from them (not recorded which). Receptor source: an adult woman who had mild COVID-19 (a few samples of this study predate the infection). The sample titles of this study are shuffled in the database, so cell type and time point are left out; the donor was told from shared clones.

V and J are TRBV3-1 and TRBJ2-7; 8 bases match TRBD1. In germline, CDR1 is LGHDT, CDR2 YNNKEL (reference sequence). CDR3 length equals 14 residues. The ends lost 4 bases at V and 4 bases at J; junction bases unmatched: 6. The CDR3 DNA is TGTGCCAGCAGCCTCGGGACAGGTTTGTACGAGCAGTACTTC. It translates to CASSLGTGLYEQYF.

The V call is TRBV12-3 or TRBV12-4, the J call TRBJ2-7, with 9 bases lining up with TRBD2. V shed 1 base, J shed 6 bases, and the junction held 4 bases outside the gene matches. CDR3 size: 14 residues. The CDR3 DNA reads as TGTGCCAGCAGTTTAGGCGGGAGGGCCGGCGAGCAGTACTTC. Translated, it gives CASSLGGRAGEQYF.

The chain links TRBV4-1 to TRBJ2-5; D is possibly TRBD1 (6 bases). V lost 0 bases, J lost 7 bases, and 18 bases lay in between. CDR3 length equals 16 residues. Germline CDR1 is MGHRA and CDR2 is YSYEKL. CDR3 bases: TGCGCCAGCAGCCAAGATTTCTACAGGGCAGGCGGGACCCAGTACTTC. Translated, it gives CASSQDFYRAGGTQYF.

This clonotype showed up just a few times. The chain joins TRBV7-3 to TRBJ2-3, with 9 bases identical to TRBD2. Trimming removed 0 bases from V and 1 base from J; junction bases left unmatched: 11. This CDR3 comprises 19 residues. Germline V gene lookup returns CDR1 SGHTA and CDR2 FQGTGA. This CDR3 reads CASSLTSIIIAGGTDTQYF. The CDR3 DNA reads TGTGCCAGCAGCTTAACCTCAATAATTATAGCGGGGGGCACAGATACGCAGTATTTT.

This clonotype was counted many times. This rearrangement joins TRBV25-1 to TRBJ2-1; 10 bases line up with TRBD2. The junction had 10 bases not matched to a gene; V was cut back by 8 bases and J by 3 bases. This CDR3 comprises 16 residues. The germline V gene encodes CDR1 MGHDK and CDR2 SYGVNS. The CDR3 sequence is CASQQGLAVFYNEQFF. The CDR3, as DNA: TGTGCCAGCCAGCAAGGACTAGCGGTCTTCTACAATGAGCAGTTCTTC. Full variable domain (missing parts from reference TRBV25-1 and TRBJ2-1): EADIYQTPRYLVIGTGKKITLECSQTMGHDKMYWYQQDPGMELHLIHYSYGVNSTEKGDLSSESTVSRIRTEHFPLTLESARPSHTSQYLCASQQGLAVFYNEQFFGPGTRLTVL.

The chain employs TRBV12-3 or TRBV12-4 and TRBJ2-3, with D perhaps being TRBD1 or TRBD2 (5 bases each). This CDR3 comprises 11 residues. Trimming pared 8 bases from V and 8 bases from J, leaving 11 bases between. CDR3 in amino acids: CASGAGGTQYF. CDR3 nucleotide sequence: TGTGCCAGCGGGGCTGGAGGTACGCAGTATTTT.

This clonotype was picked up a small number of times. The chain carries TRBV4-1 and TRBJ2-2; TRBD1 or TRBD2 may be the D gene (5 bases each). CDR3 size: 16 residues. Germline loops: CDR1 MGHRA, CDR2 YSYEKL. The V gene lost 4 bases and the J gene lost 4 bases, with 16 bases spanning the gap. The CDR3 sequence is CASSPRAGLTTGELFF. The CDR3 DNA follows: TGCGCCAGCAGCCCGAGGGCAGGGTTGACCACCGGGGAGCTGTTTTTT.

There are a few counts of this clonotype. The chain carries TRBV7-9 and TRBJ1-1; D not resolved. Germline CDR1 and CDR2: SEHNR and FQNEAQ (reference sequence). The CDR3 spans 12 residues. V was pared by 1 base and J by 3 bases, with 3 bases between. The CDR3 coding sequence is TGTGCCAGCAGCTTAGACGACACTGAAGCTTTCTTT. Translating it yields CASSLDDTEAFF.